This paragraph covers one T cell receptor (beta chain) sequence. Antigen specificity is unknown. This entry is derived from a study of PD-1 blockade in mismatch repair-deficient tumors. Study findings and constraints: Rapid post-treatment expansion, then contraction, generally preceding radiologic response, marked tumor-resident clones.

This table comes from immunoSEQ multiplex PCR, and its TCRdb copy is limited to in-frame clones, with some not included. The sample carries roughly 34,000 clones, 65% to 85% recorded once. A few pembrolizumab responders had their TCRs sequenced. The CDR3 runs to 13 residues. The germline V gene encodes CDR1 SGHDN and CDR2 FVKESK. V lost 4 bases and J 1 base, leaving 7 bases between the germline ends. The chain recombines TRBV14 with TRBJ2-5; D ambiguous. The TCR comes from an adult with mismatch repair-deficient cancer. The specimen comprised PBMCs, sampled less than 7 weeks after starting pembrolizumab. CDR3 DNA sequence: TGTGCCAGCAGCCGCTACGTCCAAGAGACCCAGTACTTC. It translates to CASSRYVQETQYF. The full variable domain, with the rest looked up from reference TRBV14 and TRBJ2-5, is EAGVTQFPSHSVIEKGQTVTLRCDPISGHDNLYWYRRVMGKEIKFLLHFVKESKQDESGMPNNRFLAERTGGTYSTLKVQPAELEDSGVYFCASSRYVQETQYFGPGTRLLVL.